This T cell receptor (beta chain) was captured in a study of T cell responses to AZD1222 COVID-19 vaccine. Study conclusions and caveats: Baseline serostatus was positive in only six AZD1222 recipients. Close to half of spike-specific TCRs reportedly recognize unmutated variant regions. Donors skewed white British and female; clonal diversity was possibly underestimated.

V shed 3 bases, J shed 5 bases, and the junction held 5 bases outside the gene matches. Germline V CDR1 and CDR2: SGHVS, FQNEAQ. The CDR3 totals 15 residues. Using immunoSEQ multiplex PCR, the repertoire was profiled, and TCRdb retains in-frame clones only, with some absent. Of 150,000 to 200,000 clones in the sample, about 87% were seen once. As to this clone: What it binds is unknown.

The receptor was derived from an adult in good health. The sequencing here drew on peripheral blood, taken on day 0 of MenACWY control vaccination. This rearrangement joins TRBV7-8 to TRBJ2-2; 8 bases are a match to TRBD1. CDR3 sequence: CASSFNRGITGELFF. In nucleotides, the CDR3 is TGTGCCAGCAGCTTCAACAGGGGGATTACCGGGGAGCTGTTTTTT.